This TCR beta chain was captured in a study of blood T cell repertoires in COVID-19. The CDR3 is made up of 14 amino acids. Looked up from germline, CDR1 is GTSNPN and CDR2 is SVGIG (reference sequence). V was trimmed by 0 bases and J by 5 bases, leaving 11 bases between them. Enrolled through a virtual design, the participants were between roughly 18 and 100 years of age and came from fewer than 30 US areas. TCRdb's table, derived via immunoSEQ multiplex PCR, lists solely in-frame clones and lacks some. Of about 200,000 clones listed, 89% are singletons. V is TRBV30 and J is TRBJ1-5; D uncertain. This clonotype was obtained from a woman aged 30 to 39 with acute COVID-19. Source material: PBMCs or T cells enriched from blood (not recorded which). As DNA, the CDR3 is TGTGCCTGGAGTGTACGTAGAGGGCATCAGCCCCAGCATTTT. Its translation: CAWSVRRGHQPQHF.